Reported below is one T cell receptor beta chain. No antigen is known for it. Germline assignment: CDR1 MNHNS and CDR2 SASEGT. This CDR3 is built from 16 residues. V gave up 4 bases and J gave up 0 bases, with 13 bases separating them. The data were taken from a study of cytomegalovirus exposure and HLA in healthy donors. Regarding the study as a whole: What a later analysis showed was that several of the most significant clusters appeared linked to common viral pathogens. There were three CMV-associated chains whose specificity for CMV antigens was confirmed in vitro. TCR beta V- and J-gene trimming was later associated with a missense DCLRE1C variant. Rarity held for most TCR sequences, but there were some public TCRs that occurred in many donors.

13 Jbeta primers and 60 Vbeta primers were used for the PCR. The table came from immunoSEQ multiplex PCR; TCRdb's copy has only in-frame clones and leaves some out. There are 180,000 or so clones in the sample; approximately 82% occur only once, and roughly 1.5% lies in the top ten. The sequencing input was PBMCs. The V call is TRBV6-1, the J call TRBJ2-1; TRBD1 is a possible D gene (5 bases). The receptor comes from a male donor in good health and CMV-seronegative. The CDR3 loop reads CASSGGTGFSYNEQFF. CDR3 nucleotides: TGTGCCAGCAGTGGAGGTACAGGATTCTCCTACAATGAGCAGTTCTTC.